This TCR beta chain was identified in a study of blood T cell repertoires in COVID-19. On the study more broadly: Some COVID-19 samples were acute and others convalescent; all came from the United States, Italy and Spain. PBMCs, B-cell-depleted T cells, or T cells provided the cDNA or gDNA that made up the material.

Germline CDR1 is SNHLY and CDR2 is FYNNEI. This CDR3 contains 15 residues. With 1 base clipped from V and 10 bases from J, the junction kept 2 bases outside the gene matches. In the source study's methods: Amplifying reference gene primers gave estimates of nucleated cell counts. Sequencing used immunoSEQ multiplex PCR; TCRdb keeps in-frame clones, though not all of them. V, J and clone size reflect that table, while D and trimming were determined from the DNA. The sample has 100,000 to 120,000 clones; roughly 91% are singletons. The sample was peripheral blood. The clonotype originates from a woman aged 50 to 60 with acute or convalescent COVID-19. The rearrangement uses TRBV2 and TRBJ2-1, with 15 bases identical to TRBD2. For the CDR3, the DNA is TGTGCCAGCAGTGAAGAGGGACTAGCGGGAGGAGAGCAGTTCTTC. Encoded protein: CASSEEGLAGGEQFF.